The T cell receptor beta chain under discussion was sequenced for a study of regulatory dendritic cells for organ transplantation. Study-wide context: Day 6 dendritic cell cultures were stimulated with LPS. Whole-study results and caveats: The authors noted considerable between-person heterogeneity in alloreactive memory CD8+ cells.

Clones were read by immunoSEQ multiplex PCR, and TCRdb kept only the in-frame ones, dropping some. The sample contains about 7,800 clones, 55% to 80% of which appear only once. Trimming took 0 bases from V and 2 from J, leaving 22 bases between them. CDR1 SGHRS and CDR2 YFSETQ come from the germline V gene. This CDR3 contains 19 residues. Sorted T cells were CFSE-labeled and cultured approximately five days with allogeneic regulatory or mature dendritic cells at 1:10. Details on this clone: What it binds is unknown.

The sequenced sample consisted of memory CD4+ T cells from blood cultured with dendritic cells. Regarding subset: CD45RO+ memory T cells. The receptor comes from a human donor in good health. This chain uses TRBV5-1 with TRBJ2-3; a possible D gene is TRBD2 (6 bases). The CDR3 loop is CASSLAPPRRGSNTDTQYF. CDR3 nucleotides: TGCGCCAGCAGCTTGGCCCCACCGCGCCGGGGGAGCAACACAGATACGCAGTATTTT.